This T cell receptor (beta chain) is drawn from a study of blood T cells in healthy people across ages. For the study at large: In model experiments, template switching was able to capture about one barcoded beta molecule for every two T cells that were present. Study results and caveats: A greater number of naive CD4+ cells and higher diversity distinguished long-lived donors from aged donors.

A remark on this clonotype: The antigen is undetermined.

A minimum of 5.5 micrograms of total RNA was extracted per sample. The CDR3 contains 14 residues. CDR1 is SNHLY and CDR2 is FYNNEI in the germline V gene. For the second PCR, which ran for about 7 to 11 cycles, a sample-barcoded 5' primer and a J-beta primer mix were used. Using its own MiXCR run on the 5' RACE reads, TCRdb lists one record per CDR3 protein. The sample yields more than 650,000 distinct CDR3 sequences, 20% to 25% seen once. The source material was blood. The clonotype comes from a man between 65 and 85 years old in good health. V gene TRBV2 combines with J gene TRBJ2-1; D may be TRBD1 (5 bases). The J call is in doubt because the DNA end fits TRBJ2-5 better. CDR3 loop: CASESTTGAGTQYF. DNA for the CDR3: TGTGCCAGCGAGTCCACTACTGGGGCAGGGACCCAGTACTTC.